This T cell receptor beta chain is drawn from a study of T cell responses to AZD1222 COVID-19 vaccine. Germline V gives CDR1 SGDLS, CDR2 YYNGEE. J was trimmed by 3 bases and V by 2 bases; bases with no gene match: 4. The CDR3 loop spans 14 amino acids. Study results and limitations: Vaccine-associated CD4 TCRs spanned spike, dominant at 160-218 and 743-854. Nearly half of unique spike-specific TCRs reportedly avoided B.1.351 and B.1.1.7 mutated regions. Among those given AZD1222, only five or six were seropositive at baseline.

A note on this clone: Its antigen is not identified.

Repertoires were generated with immunoSEQ multiplex PCR, while TCRdb's copy carries only in-frame clones and drops some. The data contain approximately 120,000 clones, roughly 90% of them seen just once; the ten biggest clones take up approximately 1.5%. The starting material was peripheral blood, obtained on day 0 of AZD1222 vaccination. This clonotype was obtained from an adult in good health. J is TRBJ1-1 and V is TRBV9, with 7 nucleotides matching TRBD1. The CDR3 loop reads CASSVSGGDTEAFF. The CDR3 nucleotides read TGTGCCAGCAGCGTGTCAGGGGGGGACACTGAAGCTTTCTTT.